This T cell receptor (beta chain) was profiled in a study of siplizumab effects on memory and regulatory T cells (dated by TCRdb to about 2019). Looking at the study overall: The study examined how the anti-CD2 antibody siplizumab affects alloreactive T-cell subsets in allogeneic mixed lymphocyte reactions built from human PBMCs.

This clone has just one count. Its antigen is not yet known. No much larger clonotype is one base removed from it; base qualities were not supplied. The germline V gene encodes CDR1 SGHAT and CDR2 FQNNGV. From its cysteine to its phenylalanine, the CDR3 spans 11 amino acids. This entry keeps only the CDR3 DNA: 33 bases, framed from base 1. Trimming at the junction amounts to 3 bases on V and 8 bases on J, and the germline ends lie 4 bases apart. Results the study describes overall, beyond this receptor: Because sequences below about 10^-5 frequency were poorly captured, only a minor fraction of alloreactive clones could be mapped to unstimulated subsets. Whether proliferating Tregs from siplizumab cultures actually had suppressive function was not functionally confirmed. A naive or memory phenotype could not be assigned to roughly 75-96% of proliferating CD4+ or CD8+ clones. Unstimulated naive T cells appeared more diverse than memory T cells, and naive cells seemed to contribute substantially to the alloresponse. The cumulative frequency of alloreactive sequences that could be traced back to unstimulated CD4+ memory T cells was significantly reduced by siplizumab. In reactions with siplizumab, an average of approximately 70% of mappable alloreactive CD4+ clones were Treg-derived, compared with roughly 30% in control reactions.

Library prep was done by the immunoSEQ multiplex PCR assay. The deep sequencing platform assayed around 10^5 TCR templates per sample. Genomic DNA extracted from sorted T cells was used for TCRbeta CDR3 sequencing. The authors processed their data as follows. The R programming language was used for the clonal analysis of the TCRbeta CDR3 data. Comparing unstimulated samples against CFSE-low samples taken after the reaction was how alloreactive CD4+ and CD8+ clones were defined. By matching sequences to the repertoires of sorted unstimulated Treg and non-Treg cells, each alloreactive CD4+ clone was assigned a regulatory or non-regulatory origin. TCRdb retrieved this table from immuneACCESS and kept in-frame rearrangements only. Not all clones are present; in checked studies, unresolved V genes account for under half, and no reason is known for the remainder. V, J and clone size reflect that table, while D and trimming were determined from the DNA. The sample yields over 100,000 clones; about 90% were counted once. The ten largest account for 0.6% to 0.8% of the sample.

Sorted unstimulated T cells and proliferating T cells recovered from mixed lymphocyte reactions were subjected to TCRbeta CDR3 sequencing. Fresh whole blood from roughly ten HLA-typed healthy donors was used to isolate PBMCs. Unstimulated CD4+ regulatory T cells were FACS-sorted to map the origin of alloreactive clones. The specimen was Tregs sorted from blood. This TCR was recovered from a human donor in good health. In this chain, TRBV11-2 is recombined with TRBJ1-4, with the D segment identity uncertain. The DNA sequence follows: TGTGCCAGCAGCTTGGCGGAAAAACTGTTTTTT. The translation is CASSLAEKLFF.